This T cell receptor beta chain is from a study of vaccination effects on CD4 cells after COVID-19. Across the study: Sample provision by two convalescent patients occurred 16 days and one week before vaccination.

Concerning this clone itself: The antigen remains undetermined.

Only in-frame clones appear in the TCRdb table, and some are missing; sequencing was by immunoSEQ multiplex PCR. The table has 24,000 or so clones, approximately 80% seen once. ViraFEST expansion of antigen-specific CD4+ T cells with viral peptide pools preceded sequencing. The culture ran for around nine days, and then CD4+ T cells were isolated. By PCR, the person was confirmed to have had SARS-CoV-2 infection between March and December 2020. The CDR3 loop spans 17 amino acids. V was pared by 3 bases and J by 0 bases, with 12 bases between. Looked up from germline, CDR1 is SGHTA and CDR2 is FQGNSA. Sample: CD4+ T cells from PBMCs cultured with HCoV-NL63 spike peptides, taken before COVID-19 vaccination. The clonotype originates from a human donor who had a prior SARS-CoV-2 infection. The J gene is TRBJ2-6, the V gene TRBV7-2; D tentatively reads TRBD1 or TRBD2 (5 bases each). The CDR3 region is CASSLQGRTSGANVLTF. CDR3 bases: TGTGCCAGCAGCTTGCAGGGACGGACCTCTGGGGCCAACGTCCTGACTTTC.